The present TCR beta chain was sequenced within a study of T cell responses to AZD1222 COVID-19 vaccine. The overall study: Second doses were pooled across both intervals (about 4 or about 12 weeks).

The protocol was immunoSEQ multiplex PCR, while the TCRdb copy is restricted to in-frame clones and leaves out a portion. The sample lists about 66,000 clones, over 75% occurring once. About this clone: The antigen is not known.

The CDR3 spans 15 residues. Unmatched junction bases numbered 8, after V lost 3 bases and J lost 5 bases. Per germline, CDR1 KGHSH and CDR2 LQKENI. The study, taken as a whole, reports: White British people made up most donors, females outnumbered males, and clonal diversity was possibly underestimated. When two AZD1222 doses had been given, Spike-specific TCR breadth and depth rose.

The J gene is TRBJ2-5, the V gene TRBV18, with TRBD1 identical over 8 bases. The material was peripheral blood, obtained on day 0 of AZD1222 vaccination. This TCR was recovered from an adult in good health. This CDR3 is CASSPDRESEETQYF. In DNA, the CDR3 is TGTGCCAGCTCACCGGACAGGGAGTCGGAGGAGACCCAGTACTTC.